This is a list of T cell receptor beta chains from one sample in a study of blood T cell repertoires in COVID-19. TCRdb keeps only in-frame clones here, not all; method: immunoSEQ multiplex PCR. The table has some 390,000 clones, around 87% seen once; the top ten hold under 3%. Source material: peripheral blood. The receptor set was obtained from a human donor in a cohort sampled during active COVID-19. Each CDR3 is given with its conserved first and last residue. Each record gives: D gene, V gene, clone size, J gene, CDR3 protein, CDR3 DNA. A D gene is named only where the DNA matches it firmly. The size of a clone is reported for some rows only, either as once, few or many, or as a class for expanded clones.

TRBD2	TRBV5-1	-	TRBJ2-1	CASSDRAGADNEQFF	TGCGCCAGCAGCGACCGAGCGGGAGCGGACAATGAGCAGTTCTTC
TRBD1	TRBV11-2	-	TRBJ2-2	CASSFRGQANTGELFF	TGTGCCAGCAGCTTCCGAGGACAGGCGAACACCGGGGAGCTGTTTTTT
TRBD2	TRBV5-1	-	TRBJ2-7	CASSLISGTAVYEQYF	TGCGCCAGCAGCTTGATTAGCGGGACGGCAGTCTACGAGCAGTACTTC
TRBD1	TRBV19	-	TRBJ2-1	CASSMTPGTAPDEQFF	TGTGCCAGTAGTATGACCCCCGGGACAGCTCCGGATGAGCAGTTCTTC
-	TRBV7-9	-	TRBJ2-5	CAVGGQTQETQYF	TGTGCCGTCGGGGGGCAGACCCAAGAGACCCAGTACTTC
-	TRBV7-2	-	TRBJ2-5	CASSPRGTLEETQYF	TGTGCCAGCAGCCCGCGCGGGACCCTTGAAGAGACCCAGTACTTC
TRBD1	TRBV5-1	-	TRBJ1-2	CASSLDQGAYYGYTF	TGCGCCAGCAGCTTGGATCAGGGGGCCTACTATGGCTACACCTTC
-	TRBV21-1	-	TRBJ1-2	CASSKDCGNAGGQRNYGYTF	TGTGCCAGCAGCAAAGATTGTGGGAATGCGGGGGGACAGAGGAACTATGGCTACACCTTC
-	TRBV18	-	TRBJ2-7	CASSRTPSAGFHEQYF	TGTGCCAGCTCACGAACCCCCTCGGCGGGTTTCCACGAGCAGTACTTC
-	TRBV6-1	-	TRBJ1-3	CASSERAFFGNTIYF	TGTGCCAGCAGTGAAAGAGCATTCTTCGGAAACACCATATATTTT
TRBD2	TRBV30	-	TRBJ2-6	CAWRRLAGVGANVLTF	TGTGCCTGGAGAAGACTAGCGGGGGTCGGGGCCAACGTCCTGACTTTC
TRBD2	TRBV5-4	-	TRBJ2-5	CASSSSGRALETQYF	TGTGCCAGCAGCAGCAGCGGGAGGGCCCTGGAGACCCAGTACTTC
-	TRBV30	-	TRBJ1-3	CAWSIVGWGQGNTIYF	TGTGCCTGGAGCATCGTTGGCTGGGGGCAAGGAAACACCATATATTTT
TRBD1	TRBV28	-	TRBJ2-7	CASSFRSGGFYEQYF	TGTGCCAGCAGTTTTCGGTCAGGGGGATTCTACGAGCAGTACTTC
TRBD1	TRBV7-9	-	TRBJ1-5	CASSQGQAQHF	TGTGCCAGCAGCCAAGGACAGGCCCAGCATTTT
TRBD2	TRBV5-6	-	TRBJ2-1	CASSLYRTSGGNEQFF	TGTGCCAGCAGCTTGTATCGGACTAGCGGGGGGAATGAGCAGTTCTTC
-	TRBV25-1	-	TRBJ2-3	CASFTRGTQYF	TGTGCCAGCTTTACCCGGGGTACGCAGTATTTT
-	TRBV6-2/TRBV6-3	few	TRBJ2-7	CASSASSLALLTYEQYF	TGTGCCAGCAGTGCCTCCTCGCTAGCGTTACTGACCTACGAGCAGTACTTC
TRBD2	TRBV3-1/TRBV3-2	-	TRBJ2-3	CASSLTGGGTDTQYF	TGTGCCAGCAGTCTAACCGGGGGGGGCACAGATACGCAGTATTTT
-	TRBV5-8	-	TRBJ1-2	CASTARIPPARYTF	TGTGCCAGCACCGCTAGGATCCCCCCGGCTCGATACACCTTC
-	TRBV10-2	once	TRBJ2-1	CASSAGTQGRYNEQFF	TGCGCCAGCAGTGCGGGGACTCAGGGCCGCTACAATGAGCAGTTCTTC
TRBD1	TRBV9	-	TRBJ2-7	CASSVSGHSGQAIGYEQYF	TGTGCCAGCAGCGTATCTGGGCACTCGGGACAGGCGATCGGGTACGAGCAGTACTTC
-	TRBV6-5	few	TRBJ1-3	CASSYSPRGNTIYF	TGTGCCAGCAGTTACTCGCCCAGGGGAAACACCATATATTTT
TRBD1	TRBV6-5	-	TRBJ2-7	CASTTGGPSEQYF	TGTGCCAGCACCACAGGGGGCCCTTCCGAGCAGTACTTC
TRBD1	TRBV5-1	-	TRBJ1-1	CASSLEGAGNTEAFF	TGCGCCAGCAGCTTGGAGGGGGCCGGAAACACTGAAGCTTTCTTT
TRBD1	TRBV7-2	-	TRBJ2-7	CASSLRQGAPYEQYF	TGTGCCAGCAGCTTACGACAGGGGGCACCCTACGAGCAGTACTTC
TRBD2	TRBV11-2	once	TRBJ2-5	CASSQGLAGTGYQETQYF	TGTGCCAGCAGCCAGGGACTAGCGGGTACGGGCTACCAAGAGACCCAGTACTTC
TRBD1	TRBV7-8	-	TRBJ2-5	CASSRDRAQETQYF	TGTGCCAGCAGCCGGGACAGGGCCCAAGAGACCCAGTACTTC
-	TRBV3-1/TRBV3-2	-	TRBJ2-1	CASSQNPGGGQFF	TGTGCCAGCAGCCAAAACCCAGGGGGAGGGCAGTTCTTC
-	TRBV5-1	-	TRBJ2-3	CASSLVQGGGDTQYF	TGCGCCAGCAGCTTGGTCCAGGGAGGAGGAGATACGCAGTATTTT
TRBD1	TRBV7-2	-	TRBJ1-2	CASSPTGVGYTF	TGTGCCAGCAGCCCGACAGGGGTTGGCTACACCTTC
-	TRBV27	-	TRBJ2-3	CASRGVGSAGSGTDTQYF	TGTGCCAGCAGGGGTGTGGGGAGCGCCGGGTCGGGCACAGATACGCAGTATTTT
-	TRBV30	-	TRBJ2-7	CAWSGIGIIHEQYF	TGTGCCTGGAGTGGAATCGGGATTATCCACGAGCAGTACTTC
-	TRBV6-6	-	TRBJ2-2	CASSYLSDTGELFF	TGTGCCAGCAGTTACTTATCGGACACCGGGGAGCTGTTTTTT
TRBD1	TRBV4-1	-	TRBJ1-1	CASSRTGSNTEAFF	TGCGCCAGCAGCCGGACAGGGTCGAACACTGAAGCTTTCTTT
-	TRBV21-1	-	TRBJ2-3	CASSKAGGQRYTDTQYF	TGTGCCAGCAGCAAAGCGGGGGGACAGAGATACACAGATACGCAGTATTTT
-	TRBV9	-	TRBJ1-1	CASSVTDTLNTEAFF	TGTGCCAGCAGCGTCACGGACACTTTGAACACTGAAGCTTTCTTT
-	TRBV5-4	-	TRBJ2-1	CASSLTRSSYNEQFF	TGTGCCAGCAGCCTAACTAGGAGCTCCTACAATGAGCAGTTCTTC
-	TRBV5-6	few	TRBJ2-7	CASSSARGAYEQYF	TGTGCCAGCAGCTCCGCTCGGGGAGCCTACGAGCAGTACTTC
TRBD2	TRBV7-9	-	TRBJ2-1	CASSLTLAGDAPNEQFF	TGTGCCAGCAGCCTCACCCTGGCGGGAGATGCTCCCAATGAGCAGTTCTTC
TRBD1	TRBV10-3	-	TRBJ2-7	CAISTLTGASSYEQYF	TGTGCCATCAGTACACTGACAGGGGCCTCCTCCTACGAGCAGTACTTC
-	TRBV5-6	-	TRBJ1-1	CASSRSGTEAFF	TGTGCCAGCAGCAGGTCCGGGACTGAAGCTTTCTTT
TRBD1	TRBV3-1/TRBV3-2	-	TRBJ1-1	CASSQDRGRGTEAFF	TGTGCCAGCAGCCAAGACAGGGGGAGAGGCACTGAAGCTTTCTTT
-	TRBV5-6	-	TRBJ1-1	CASSLAWAGEAFF	TGTGCCAGCAGCTTGGCCTGGGCAGGCGAAGCTTTCTTT
-	TRBV6-5	-	TRBJ1-2	CASSRRGVHYGYTF	TGTGCCAGCTCCCGCCGGGGGGTTCACTATGGCTACACCTTC
TRBD2	TRBV6-6	once	TRBJ2-1	CASSYSTSVGEQFF	TGTGCCAGCAGTTACTCGACTAGCGTAGGTGAGCAGTTCTTC
-	TRBV30	-	TRBJ2-7	CAWSGNPLGEQYF	TGTGCCTGGAGCGGGAACCCCCTCGGGGAGCAGTACTTC
TRBD1	TRBV6-5	-	TRBJ1-1	CASRRRDSNTEAFF	TGTGCCAGCAGGCGCCGGGACAGTAACACTGAAGCTTTCTTT
-	TRBV24-1	-	TRBJ1-2	CATSEAGQYDGYTF	TGTGCCACCAGTGAGGCCGGACAGTATGATGGCTACACCTTC
-	TRBV5-1	-	TRBJ2-1	CASSLEGAQFF	TGCGCCAGCAGCTTGGAAGGGGCTCAGTTCTTC
TRBD1	TRBV7-6	-	TRBJ2-5	CASSTTGGGETQYF	TGTGCCAGCAGCACGACAGGGGGCGGGGAGACCCAGTACTTC
-	TRBV12-3/TRBV12-4	-	TRBJ2-5	CASSFGGETQYF	TGTGCCAGCAGTTTCGGCGGGGAGACCCAGTACTTC